This TCR beta chain was identified in a study of a mutant IDH1 vaccine in newly diagnosed glioma (dated by TCRdb to the early 2020s). Describing the broader study: Patients were given eight vaccinations, in weeks 1, 3, 5, 7, 11, 15, 19 and 23, which matched visits V03 through V10. Of the 25 to 35 treated patients, about 62% were male and 37.5% were female, and a mean age of 40.4 years was recorded. Peripheral blood was collected at six visits: V03 (baseline), V05, V07, V10, V12 and V13. Longitudinal TCRB deep sequencing was done for 20 to 25 treated patients, wherever samples were available for exploratory analyses. Before enrollment, most patients had been given radiochemotherapy with temozolomide as standard therapy, while the rest had received either radiotherapy alone or temozolomide alone. In the chemotherapy-containing groups, vaccination started alongside temozolomide cycles, whereas in patients who had radiotherapy alone it started 4-6 weeks after radiotherapy. Beyond this particular receptor, the publication reports: Pseudoprogression seemed to be unrelated to changes in the top peripheral T cell clonotypes found by TCRB sequencing. Immune responses induced by the vaccine were seen in more than 85% of patients across multiple MHC alleles. Selection of PBMC samples for TCRB deep sequencing was based on availability. The authors stated that sample limitations prevented analyses of patient blood samples from being reproduced.

The receptor library was made with the immunoSEQ multiplex PCR assay. Rearranged TCR beta chain sequences were amplified using the hsTCRB Kit according to the manufacturer's protocol. Sequencing of TCRB libraries was carried out on an Illumina MiSeq. The authors' analysis ran thus. The proprietary platform of the kit vendor was used for demultiplexing, trimming and gene mapping. The table comes from immuneACCESS by way of TCRdb, which keeps in-frame sequences with V and J called. Part of the clones is missing from these tables; in studies checked, under half for an unresolved V gene and the rest for unknown reasons. V and J calls and clone size are those listed in that table; D and trimming were worked out from the DNA. Within this sample are fewer than 75,000 clones, with approximately 84% of them counted one time only. Clones ranked in the top ten supply approximately 10% of the sample. The CDR3, cysteine through phenylalanine, is 15 amino acids long. Kept here is only the CDR3 DNA, which spans 45 bases and is read in frame from base 1. The germline V gene supplies CDR1 MGHDK and CDR2 SYGVNS. V is cut back by 4 bases and J by 7 bases, with 9 bases in the junction unmatched.

Read against the paper, the sample's time point label means: week 11, during vaccination. Each vaccine dose was 300 ug of a 20-mer mutant IDH1 peptide in Montanide, given subcutaneously with topical imiquimod. Newly diagnosed WHO grade 3 or 4 IDH1-mutant astrocytomas showing loss of nuclear ATRX were present in the donors. The samples were drawn from NOA16, a multicentre, single-arm, open-label phase I trial in Germany that tested a mutant IDH1 peptide vaccine in humans for the first time. Genomic DNA for TCRB sequencing was extracted from EDTA blood using the DNeasy Blood and Tissue Kit. About this clone: The target of this receptor is not known. Base-call qualities are not available, and no considerably larger clone is one nucleotide away.

The sequences come from PBMCs, collected from a glioma patient whose treatment included an IDH1 peptide vaccine. The chain was built from TRBV25-1 and TRBJ2-3, with 9 junctional bases fitting TRBD2. The receptor was derived from a woman aged 45 to 65 with glioma. DNA sequence: TGTGCCAGCAGTGGAAATCGAGCGGGGGGTTATACGCAGTATTTT. It encodes CASSGNRAGGYTQYF.